This paragraph reports one T cell receptor (beta chain). Its antigen is unidentified. An end of the junction differs from the germline gene, which may be a read error. The data are from a study of tumor-infiltrating lymphocytes in primary liver carcinoma. About the research overall: Patients were men and women aged 30 to 69 years. There were tumors of stage T1-T3 N0M0, each 4.2 to 10 cm across.

Using a constant-region primer together with ProtoScript II reverse transcriptase, TCR beta cDNA was made from around 0.55 ug of total RNA. Researchers made the TCR beta libraries by running three nested multiplex PCR rounds with slightly modified ARM-PCR. Running 10 cycles apiece, the first two PCR rounds relied on TRBV1-TRBV30 forward primers together with a C-beta reverse primer. TCRdb ran MiXCR on the multiplex PCR reads and lists one entry per CDR3 protein. The table includes 75,000 to 90,000 distinct CDR3 sequences, about three quarters detected once. Germline CDR1 is KGHDR and CDR2 is SFDVKD. The CDR3 runs to 13 residues. Study results and limitations: Tumor-adjacent and tumor-blood pairs shared a smaller degree of overlap than tumor region pairs.

Without any cell sorting, about 18-31 mg of bulk tissue yielded co-extracted RNA and DNA. Patients had primary liver carcinoma treated by surgical resection. This TCR derives from a man aged 40-50 years with primary liver carcinoma and hepatitis B virus infection. The genes are TRBV24-1 and TRBJ2-7; D not resolved. Sequencing used liver tumor tissue from sampling region 1. Subset given: tumor region T1, superior pole. CDR3 bases: TGTGCTACCAGTGGCGCGAGCTCCTACGAGCAGTACTTC. Amino acids: CATSGASSYEQYF.